One TCR beta chain is described in this entry. Its specificity is not known. The record originates from a study of cytomegalovirus exposure and HLA in healthy donors. Primers for the PCR totalled 60 Vbeta and 13 Jbeta. Assay used: immunoSEQ multiplex PCR; TCRdb lists only in-frame clones, some missing. Of about 140,000 clones in the sample, 66% were seen once. Findings and limits, study-wide: Analysis was carried out at a later point, and it linked a missense DCLRE1C variant to TCR beta V- and J-gene trimming.

The CDR3 contains 16 residues. J gave up 8 bases and V 2 bases, and 10 bases lay outside the gene matches. CDR1 is PRHDT and CDR2 is FYEKMQ in the germline V gene (reference sequence). The origin of this receptor is a woman in her fifties or sixties in good health and CMV-seronegative. The sequencing input was PBMCs. The gene calls are TRBV13 and TRBJ2-1; 9 nucleotides align to TRBD2. CDR3: CASSLRGLAGTYEQFF. The CDR3 DNA follows: TGTGCCAGCAGCTTAAGAGGGCTAGCGGGAACCTATGAGCAGTTCTTC.